The 24 T cell receptor beta chains below come from one sample, sequenced in a study of blood T cell repertoires in COVID-19. Sequencing used immunoSEQ multiplex PCR; TCRdb keeps in-frame clones, though not all of them. The sample holds fewer than 65,000 clones, over 70% seen once. Sequenced: peripheral blood. The receptors here all came from a man younger than 45 with COVID-19, enrolled during active disease.

The chain joins TRBV28 to TRBJ2-7; 11 bases are shared with TRBD2. Losses at the gene ends were 10 bases for V and 7 bases for J; bases not matched to a gene: 6. The CDR3 sequence is 12 residues long. The germline V gene encodes CDR1 MDHEN and CDR2 SYDVKM. CDR3 loop: CAIDRLAGEQYF. The CDR3 DNA reads TGTGCCATCGACAGACTAGCGGGAGAGCAGTACTTC.

The genes are TRBV4-3 and TRBJ2-1; maybe TRBD1 (5 bases). V was clipped by 0 bases and J by 4 bases, with 7 bases between them. The V gene's germline CDR1 is LGHNA and CDR2 YSLEER. The CDR3 has 14 residues. This CDR3 is CASSQDRDYNEQFF. In nucleotides, the CDR3 is TGCGCCAGCAGCCAAGACAGGGATTACAATGAGCAGTTCTTC.

The gene calls are TRBV5-5 and TRBJ2-7; TRBD2 matches at 9 bases. V shed 0 bases, J shed 2 bases, and the junction held 3 bases outside the gene matches. This CDR3 has 15 amino acids. Germline values: CDR1 SGHKS, CDR2 YYEKEE (reference sequence). The CDR3 nucleotides are TGTGCCAGCAGCTTGGATAGCGGGAGTACCTACGAGCAGTACTTC. Its translation is CASSLDSGSTYEQYF.

The chain employs TRBV4-1 and TRBJ2-2, with D hard to call. V lost 3 bases and J lost 2, with 7 bases in between. The CDR3 is made up of 14 amino acids. The germline V gene encodes CDR1 MGHRA and CDR2 YSYEKL. This CDR3 is CASSHGLNTGELFF. For the CDR3, the DNA is TGCGCCAGCAGCCATGGCCTCAACACCGGGGAGCTGTTTTTT.

There are a few counts of this clone. The chain joins TRBV11-2 to TRBJ2-1; 9 nucleotides match TRBD2. The V gene's germline CDR1 is SGHAT and CDR2 FQNNGV. Losses at the gene ends were 5 bases for V and 9 bases for J; bases not matched to a gene: 17. The CDR3 has 17 residues. CDR3 nucleotides: TGTGCCAGCAGCCCCCCGTGGAGGACTAGCGCTAAGGGTGAGCAGTTCTTC. Translating gives CASSPPWRTSAKGEQFF.

V and J are TRBV2 and TRBJ2-1; D gene ambiguous. The CDR3 is made up of 15 amino acids. Germline V gene data show CDR1 as SNHLY and CDR2 as FYNNEI. V was shortened by 4 bases and J by 0 bases, with 10 bases between the two germline ends. The CDR3 DNA reads TGTGCCAGCAGTGTTCGGGTGAGCTCCTACAATGAGCAGTTCTTC. This sequence encodes CASSVRVSSYNEQFF. The variable domain in full, completed from reference TRBV2 and TRBJ2-1, reads EPEVTQTPSHQVTQMGQEVILRCVPISNHLYFYWYRQILGQKVEFLVSFYNNEISEKSEIFDDQFSVERPDGSNFTLKIRSTKLEDSAMYFCASSVRVSSYNEQFFGPGTRLTVL.

Only one count was recorded for this clone. The rearrangement uses TRBV6-4 and TRBJ1-2, with 9 bases that match TRBD1. Looked up from germline, CDR1 is MRHNA and CDR2 is SNTAGT. The CDR3 extends over 16 amino acids. V was clipped by 4 bases and J by 3 bases; unmatched bases: 9. CDR3 nucleotide sequence: TGTGCCAGCAGTGGGGGACAGGGCCTTAAGGACTATGGCTACACCTTC. Translating gives CASSGGQGLKDYGYTF.

The rearrangement joins TRBV30 to TRBJ2-5; the match to TRBD2 covers 10 bases. Losses at the gene ends were 1 base for V and 7 bases for J; bases not matched to a gene: 12. The V gene's germline CDR1 is GTSNPN and CDR2 SVGIG (reference sequence). This CDR3 region has 16 residues. The CDR3 loop reads CAWSGMASGSRGTQYF. The CDR3, as DNA: TGTGCCTGGAGTGGGATGGCTAGCGGGAGCCGGGGGACCCAGTACTTC.

This chain uses TRBV10-1 with TRBJ2-7, with TRBD2 matching 8 bases. The V segment lost 2 bases and the J segment 6 bases; nucleotides outside the gene matches: 3. The length of the CDR3 is 13 residues. Germline lookup yields CDR1 WNHNN and CDR2 SYGVQD (reference sequence). CDR3 residues: CASSEEREFEQYF. The CDR3 DNA reads TGCGCCAGCAGTGAGGAGCGGGAGTTCGAGCAGTACTTC.

The CDR3 sequence is CASSLISSGQETQYF. CDR3 sequence (DNA): TGTGCCAGCAGCCTAATCTCTAGCGGACAAGAGACCCAGTACTTC. The chain employs TRBV6-2 or TRBV6-3 and TRBJ2-5; the match to TRBD2 covers 7 bases. Germline CDR1 and CDR2: MNHEY and SVGEGT. The trim removed 6 bases at V and 2 bases at J, leaving 9 bases unmatched. The length of the CDR3 is 15 residues.

J is TRBJ1-2 and V is TRBV10-3; TRBD1 might be the D (5 bases). The length of the CDR3 is 12 residues. CDR1 ENHRY and CDR2 SYGVKD come from the germline V gene. V lost 1 base and J lost 11, with 11 bases in between. DNA of the CDR3: TGTGCCATCAGTGAGTGGGAGGGGAGGTACACCTTC. Protein: CAISEWEGRYTF.

This clone turned up a few times. The CDR3 coding sequence is TGTGCCAGCAGCCAAGATAACCGGGAGCAGTACTTC. It translates to CASSQDNREQYF. The chain recombines TRBV3-1 (or the pseudogene TRBV3-2) with TRBJ2-7; D is ambiguous. The V end was cut by 0 bases, the J end by 7 bases, with 7 bases between. Germline CDR1 is LGHDT and CDR2 is YNNKEL (reference sequence). CDR3 length: 12 amino acids.

The J gene is TRBJ1-5, the V gene TRBV28, with TRBD1 identical over 8 bases. V shed 6 bases, J shed 5 bases, and the junction held 9 bases outside the gene matches. The CDR3 is 15 amino acids. Germline loops: CDR1 MDHEN, CDR2 SYDVKM. As DNA, the CDR3 is TGTGCCAGCAGGGGGTCTGGGACAGGCTATCAGCCCCAGCATTTT. This sequence encodes CASRGSGTGYQPQHF.

The rearrangement uses TRBV19 and TRBJ2-6; possible D gene TRBD1, 5 bases. The CDR3 has 16 amino acids. CDR1 is LNHDA and CDR2 is SQIVND in the germline V gene (reference sequence). Trimming took 0 bases from V and 2 from J, leaving 8 bases between them. The CDR3, as DNA: TGTGCCAGTAGTATAGAGGCAGGGACTGGGGCCAACGTCCTGACTTTC. Amino acid sequence: CASSIEAGTGANVLTF.

The CDR3 loop reads CASSQPRQGSHRNGYTF. The DNA for the CDR3 is TGCGCCAGCAGCCAACCACGACAGGGATCTCACAGAAATGGCTACACCTTC. J is TRBJ1-2 and V is TRBV4-1; 7 nucleotides agree with TRBD1. The V and J ends lost 2 bases and 6 bases, in that order; junction bases with no gene match: 15. From germline, CDR1 is MGHRA and CDR2 YSYEKL. The CDR3 has 17 amino acids.

The chain is built from TRBV3-1 (or the pseudogene TRBV3-2) and TRBJ1-5, with D possibly being TRBD1 (6 bases). The CDR3 is 15 amino acids. The germline gives CDR1 LGHDT, CDR2 YNNKEL (reference sequence). Trimming pared 0 bases from V and 4 bases from J, leaving 10 bases between. The CDR3 region is CASSQDARGNQPQHF. CDR3 coding DNA: TGTGCCAGCAGCCAAGACGCAAGGGGGAATCAGCCCCAGCATTTT.

The chain carries TRBV5-1 and TRBJ1-5, with D perhaps TRBD1 (6 bases). From germline, CDR1 is SGHRS and CDR2 YFSETQ. The CDR3 sequence is 14 residues long. V was clipped by 0 bases and J by 6 bases, with 10 bases between them. CDR3 DNA sequence: TGCGCCAGCAGCTTGGATGGGGGCGGTCAGCCCCAGCATTTT. It is translated as CASSLDGGGQPQHF.

This clone has only one observation. This rearrangement joins TRBV28 to TRBJ1-1; 9 bases fit TRBD1. Germline V gene sequence: CDR1 MDHEN, CDR2 SYDVKM. The CDR3 runs to 14 residues. Germline trimming cut 6 bases from V and 3 bases from J; bases unmatched to any gene: 5. This chain's CDR3 is CASRTGGRDTEAFF. The CDR3 coding sequence is TGTGCCAGCAGGACAGGGGGACGGGACACTGAAGCTTTCTTT. The whole variable domain, filled in from reference TRBV28 and TRBJ1-1, reads DVKVTQSSRYLVKRTGEKVFLECVQDMDHENMFWYRQDPGLGLRLIYFSYDVKMKEKGDIPEGYSVSREKKERFSLILESASTNQTSMYLCASRTGGRDTEAFFGQGTRLTVV.

The CDR3 region is CASSSTGLTYEQYF. CDR3 DNA: TGTGCCAGCAGCTCGACAGGGCTAACCTACGAGCAGTACTTC. The chain joins TRBV7-9 to TRBJ2-7; 7 bases agree with TRBD1. The CDR3 is 14 residues long. Trimming removed 4 bases from V and 2 bases from J; junction bases left unmatched: 5. The germline V gene encodes CDR1 SEHNR and CDR2 FQNEAQ (reference sequence).

The chain employs TRBV6-4 and TRBJ2-2; possible D gene TRBD1, 6 bases. V was trimmed by 10 bases and J by 1 base, leaving 16 bases between them. The germline gives CDR1 MRHNA, CDR2 SNTAGT. CDR3 length: 15 residues. The CDR3 loop is CATSRAGVNTGELFF. Written as DNA, the CDR3 is TGTGCCACCTCGCGCGCAGGGGTGAACACCGGGGAGCTGTTTTTT.

The chain employs TRBV5-1 and TRBJ2-7; 11 nucleotides agree with TRBD2. CDR3 length: 13 residues. V was pared by 5 bases and J by 4 bases, with 2 bases of the junction left unmatched. The germline V gene has CDR1 SGHRS and CDR2 YFSETQ. CDR3 in DNA: TGCGCCAGCAGGGGACTAGCGGCATACGAGCAGTACTTC. It encodes CASRGLAAYEQYF.

This chain connects TRBV7-2 to TRBJ2-7; TRBD1 is a possible D gene (6 bases). The CDR3 spans 15 residues. Germline CDR1 reads SGHTA; CDR2 reads FQGNSA. Trimming stripped 5 bases from V and 1 base from J, with 15 bases between. CDR3 coding DNA: TGTGCCAGCAGCCCGGGGAACAGGGATTCCTACGAGCAGTACTTC. This translates into CASSPGNRDSYEQYF. Full variable domain (remainder filled in from reference TRBV7-2 and TRBJ2-7): GAGVSQSPSNKVTEKGKDVELRCDPISGHTALYWYRQSLGQGLEFLIYFQGNSAPDKSGLPSDRFSAERTGGSVSTLTIQRTQQEDSAVYLCASSPGNRDSYEQYFGPGTRLTVT.

This chain links TRBV5-8 with TRBJ2-2, with D possibly TRBD1 on 6 matching bases. This CDR3 region has 12 residues. The V gene's germline CDR1 is SGHTS and CDR2 YDEGEE. V was cut by 8 bases and J by 7 bases, with 12 bases left in between. The CDR3 DNA follows: TGTGCCAGTCAGCCACAGGGCGGGGAGCTGTTTTTT. It specifies CASQPQGGELFF. Variable domain in full (rest from reference TRBV5-8 and TRBJ2-2): EAGVTQSPTHLIKTRGQQATLRCSPISGHTSVYWYQQALGLGLQFLLWYDEGEERNRGNFPPRFSGRQFPNYSSELNVNALELEDSALYLCASQPQGGELFFGEGSRLTVL.

The chain uses TRBV6-5 and TRBJ1-2; perhaps TRBD1 as D (5 bases). The CDR3 spans 14 residues. Trimming took off 2 bases at V and 2 bases at J, with 9 bases between the two ends. CDR1 and CDR2 from the germline V gene are MNHEY and SVGAGI. The CDR3 coding sequence is TGTGCCAGCAGTTACGGGGCGGTGAACTATGGCTACACCTTC. This gives the protein CASSYGAVNYGYTF.